The next 25 T cell receptor beta chains were all read from a single sample in a study of response to subunit inactivated influenza vaccine. Via MiXCR, TCRdb re-called the RT-PCR reads, giving one row per CDR3 protein. The sample has over 750,000 distinct CDR3 sequences; about 20% are singletons. The sample consisted of PBMCs from blood, taken 5 days after vaccination. These receptors all come from a man aged 45-65 years who received an inactivated influenza vaccine.

The chain couples TRBV5-4 to TRBJ1-1; perhaps TRBD1 as D (5 bases). The CDR3 sequence is 16 residues long. Germline V gene data show CDR1 as SGHNT and CDR2 as YYREEE (reference sequence). V lost 0 bases, J lost 1 base, and 13 bases lay in between. CDR3 loop: CASSLGAGSRNTEAFF. The CDR3 region has the DNA TGTGCCAGCAGCTTGGGTGCAGGGTCTAGGAACACTGAAGCTTTCTTT. The variable domain in full, with the rest retrieved from reference TRBV5-4 and TRBJ1-1, is ETGVTQSPTHLIKTRGQQVTLRCSSQSGHNTVSWYQQALGQGPQFIFQYYREEENGRGNFPPRFSGLQFPNYSSELNVNALELDDSALYLCASSLGAGSRNTEAFFGQGTRLTVV.

The J gene is TRBJ2-3, the V gene TRBV6-1; D remains ambiguous. Germline loops: CDR1 MNHNS, CDR2 SASEGT. Between the trimmed V and J ends, which lost 8 bases and 2 bases, there was a span of 14 bases. CDR3 length: 14 residues. Here the CDR3 reads CASRLADVTDTQYF. The CDR3 DNA reads TGTGCCAGCCGACTCGCGGATGTCACAGATACGCAGTATTTT.

J is TRBJ2-1 and V is TRBV7-2; 7 nucleotides align to TRBD2. V lost 3 bases and J lost 6; bases outside the gene matches: 11. The CDR3 totals 16 residues. Germline V gives CDR1 SGHTA, CDR2 FQGNSA. The CDR3: CASSLLSGGGFNEQFF. The CDR3 DNA reads TGTGCCAGCAGCTTGTTGTCTGGGGGGGGGTTCAATGAGCAGTTCTTC.

This clonotype was seen a handful of times. The V and J genes are TRBV12-3 or TRBV12-4 and TRBJ1-5; D gene uncertain. V was clipped by 4 bases and J by 5 bases, with 9 bases between them. The CDR3 is 13 residues long. For the CDR3, the DNA is TGTGCCAGCAGTTCCCCCCCCGATCAGCCCCAGCATTTT. Amino acids: CASSSPPDQPQHF.

The V gene is TRBV19, the J gene TRBJ1-4, with D hard to call. V was cut by 8 bases and J by 4 bases, with 11 bases left in between. The CDR3 spans 13 residues. Germline CDR1 is LNHDA and CDR2 is SQIVND (reference sequence). The chain's CDR3 is CASADGNNEKLFF. As DNA, the CDR3 is TGTGCCAGTGCCGACGGGAATAATGAAAAACTGTTTTTT.

CDR3 DNA sequence: TGCAGTGCTATTCCCCCCACCAGGTACCAAGAGACCCAGTACTTC. Its translation: CSAIPPTRYQETQYF. J is TRBJ2-5 and V is TRBV20-1; D remains unclear. This CDR3 is 15 amino acids long. Germline CDR1 DFQATT, CDR2 SNEGSKA (reference sequence). V was clipped by 4 bases and J by 0 bases, with 15 bases between them.

In its sample, this clonotype was seen a few times. The chain has TRBV10-3 and TRBJ2-7, with D perhaps matching TRBD1 (6 bases). With 3 bases removed from V and 0 bases from J, the gap between germline ends came to 15 bases. The germline V gene encodes CDR1 ENHRY and CDR2 SYGVKD. CDR3 length: 16 amino acids. The CDR3 DNA sequence: TGTGCCATCAGTGATCCTTCAGGGGACCACTCCTACGAGCAGTACTTC. Amino acid sequence: CAISDPSGDHSYEQYF.

The V call is TRBV7-9, the J call TRBJ1-2; TRBD1 might be the D (6 bases). Trimming shortened V by 6 bases and J by 4 bases, and 18 bases separated the two germline ends. Germline V gene data show CDR1 as SEHNR and CDR2 as FQNEAQ (reference sequence). The CDR3 sequence is 15 residues long. CDR3 loop: CASSSPGQGGYGYTF. The CDR3 nucleotides are TGTGCCAGCAGTTCTCCGGGACAAGGCGGCTATGGCTACACCTTC.

The CDR3 sequence: CAISNSGNNEQFF. The CDR3 nucleotides read TGTGCCATCAGTAATAGCGGAAACAATGAGCAGTTCTTC. This chain connects TRBV10-3 to TRBJ2-1; TRBD2 might be the D (6 bases). This CDR3 is built from 13 residues. Trimming cost V 5 bases and J 5 bases, with 10 bases left between them. Germline V gives CDR1 ENHRY, CDR2 SYGVKD.

This clonotype has ten or more counts. This rearrangement joins TRBV29-1 to TRBJ1-2, with 10 positions matching TRBD1. The J segment lost 6 bases and the V segment lost 7 bases, leaving 11 bases of the junction unmatched. Germline V gives CDR1 SQVTM, CDR2 ANQGSEA. CDR3 size: 14 residues. CDR3 loop: CSAEVWDRGHGYTF. Written as DNA, the CDR3 is TGCAGCGCCGAGGTATGGGACAGGGGTCATGGCTACACCTTC.

This clonotype was recorded only once. The CDR3 loop reads CASSLGSMDTQYF. CDR3 bases: TGTGCCAGCAGCTTAGGGAGTATGGATACGCAGTATTTT. This rearrangement joins TRBV7-9 to TRBJ2-3; D not resolved. This CDR3 comprises 13 residues. Trimming stripped 1 base from V and 6 bases from J, with 8 bases between. From germline, CDR1 is SEHNR and CDR2 FQNEAQ (reference sequence).

This clonotype was counted between two and nine times. The chain employs TRBV4-3 and TRBJ1-4; 9 bases agree with TRBD1. The J segment lost 9 bases and the V segment lost 1 base, leaving 6 bases of the junction unmatched. This CDR3 region has 15 residues. Germline V lookup: CDR1 LGHNA, CDR2 YSLEER. DNA for the CDR3: TGCGCCAGCAGCCAAGCGGACAGGGGCGGCAAAAAACTGTTTTTT. Translated, it gives CASSQADRGGKKLFF.

This clonotype was seen more than once but under ten times. This sequence joins TRBV30 and TRBJ2-3; 7 bases are a match to TRBD2. There are 14 residues in the CDR3. The J segment lost 2 bases and the V segment lost 4 bases, leaving 6 bases of the junction unmatched. The germline V gene encodes CDR1 GTSNPN and CDR2 SVGIG (reference sequence). This CDR3 reads CAWIEGGPTDTQYF. The CDR3 DNA reads as TGTGCCTGGATTGAGGGAGGGCCCACAGATACGCAGTATTTT.

This clonotype showed up just a few times. The rearrangement uses TRBV2 and TRBJ2-3, with TRBD2 matching over 13 bases. CDR3 length: 16 amino acids. Germline CDR1 is SNHLY and CDR2 is FYNNEI. The junction had 5 bases not matched to a gene; V was cut back by 4 bases and J by 4 bases. CDR3 in amino acids: CASSGTSGRDADTQYF. Here the CDR3 DNA reads TGTGCCAGCAGTGGGACTAGCGGGAGAGACGCAGATACGCAGTATTTT.

This clonotype has more than one count but fewer than ten. The chain is built from TRBV20-1 and TRBJ2-7; 9 positions match TRBD1. Germline loops: CDR1 DFQATT, CDR2 SNEGSKA (reference sequence). The junction had 3 bases not matched to a gene; V was cut back by 7 bases and J by 2 bases. This CDR3 region has 12 residues. Here the CDR3 DNA reads TGCAGTGAGACAGGGGGGCCCTACGAGCAGTACTTC. It encodes CSETGGPYEQYF.

This clonotype was observed a few times. V and J are TRBV20-1 and TRBJ1-5, with 8 bases identical to TRBD1. The CDR3 is 15 residues long. The germline V gene encodes CDR1 DFQATT and CDR2 SNEGSKA (reference sequence). V lost 6 bases, J lost 1 base, and 8 bases stayed unmatched. The DNA for the CDR3 is TGCAGTGCCACCGGGACAGGCGGGAGCAATCAGCCCCAGCATTTT. It encodes CSATGTGGSNQPQHF.

The chain joins TRBV29-1 to TRBJ2-7; 10 bases are a match to TRBD1. The CDR3 runs to 13 residues. Germline CDR1 and CDR2: SQVTM and ANQGSEA. J gave up 4 bases and V 7 bases, and 7 bases lay outside the gene matches. The CDR3 DNA reads as TGCAGCGCCGGGGACAGGGGTTTTTACGAGCAGTACTTC. This sequence encodes CSAGDRGFYEQYF.

This clonotype came up a few times. This chain uses TRBV7-2 with TRBJ1-4, with unresolved D. CDR1 and CDR2 from the germline V gene are SGHTA and FQGNSA. Trimming left V 5 bases short and J 4 bases short, with 11 bases between. The CDR3 sequence is 14 residues long. For the CDR3, the DNA is TGTGCCAGCAGCCCGTCCGTTGGTAATGAAAAACTGTTTTTT. Amino acid sequence: CASSPSVGNEKLFF. Full variable domain (outside the CDR3, taken from reference TRBV7-2 and TRBJ1-4): GAGVSQSPSNKVTEKGKDVELRCDPISGHTALYWYRQSLGQGLEFLIYFQGNSAPDKSGLPSDRFSAERTGGSVSTLTIQRTQQEDSAVYLCASSPSVGNEKLFFGSGTQLSVL.

The rearrangement uses TRBV24-1 and TRBJ2-2; D remains ambiguous. The CDR3 totals 14 residues. Germline V lookup: CDR1 KGHDR, CDR2 SFDVKD. V was pared by 2 bases and J by 5 bases, with 8 bases between. DNA for the CDR3: TGTGCCACCAGTGATTCGAGGAGTACCGGGGAGCTGTTTTTT. It yields the protein CATSDSRSTGELFF.

This clonotype was seen more than once but under ten times. A much larger clone lies one base from this, so it may be a read error. Here the CDR3 DNA reads TGCGCCAGCAGCTGGGGGAAGAACACTGAAGCTTTCTTT. The encoded protein is CASSWGKNTEAFF. This chain links TRBV5-1 with TRBJ1-1, with D possibly matching TRBD1 (5 bases). V was shortened by 3 bases and J by 1 base, with 7 bases between the two germline ends. Per germline, CDR1 SGHRS and CDR2 YFSETQ. CDR3 length: 13 amino acids.

The chain joins TRBV20-1 to TRBJ2-7; D is perhaps TRBD2 (6 bases). The CDR3 loop spans 13 amino acids. V dropped 6 bases and J dropped 0 bases, with 12 bases sitting between them. Germline V gives CDR1 DFQATT, CDR2 SNEGSKA (reference sequence). The CDR3 nucleotides are TGCAGTGCGGGGGACGGGAGCTCCTACGAGCAGTACTTC. Translation: CSAGDGSSYEQYF.

The chain recombines TRBV20-1 with TRBJ2-3, with D possibly being TRBD1 or TRBD2 (5 bases each). V dropped 3 bases and J dropped 4 bases, with 17 bases sitting between them. Germline lookup yields CDR1 DFQATT and CDR2 SNEGSKA (reference sequence). The CDR3 consists of 15 residues. In nucleotides, the CDR3 is TGCAGTGCTAGCCGGGACCTGGAACCCCCAGATACGCAGTATTTT. It translates to CSASRDLEPPDTQYF.

In this sample, this clonotype turned up a few times. J is TRBJ2-5 and V is TRBV20-1; 12 nucleotides agree with TRBD2. Germline lookup yields CDR1 DFQATT and CDR2 SNEGSKA (reference sequence). J was trimmed by 5 bases and V by 1 base; bases with no gene match: 8. CDR3 length: 16 residues. CDR3 bases: TGCAGTGCTAGAGCTAGCGGGGGGGCCTCCGGCGAGACCCAGTACTTC. Amino acid sequence: CSARASGGASGETQYF.

The chain recombines TRBV24-1 with TRBJ2-1, with 7 bases that match TRBD2. V gave up 0 bases and J gave up 6 bases; unmatched junction bases: 10. The CDR3 totals 17 residues. Germline V gives CDR1 KGHDR, CDR2 SFDVKD. CDR3 DNA sequence: TGTGCCACCAGTGATTTGCAAGGCGGGAGCGCCCCCAATGAGCAGTTCTTC. This sequence encodes CATSDLQGGSAPNEQFF.

The V gene is TRBV6-5, the J gene TRBJ1-2; D unresolved. CDR1 and CDR2 from the germline V gene are MNHEY and SVGAGI. V was cut by 4 bases and J by 3 bases, with 9 bases left in between. This CDR3 contains 13 residues. The DNA for the CDR3 is TGTGCCAGCAGTTTGGGCCAGCACTATGGCTACACCTTC. Protein: CASSLGQHYGYTF.